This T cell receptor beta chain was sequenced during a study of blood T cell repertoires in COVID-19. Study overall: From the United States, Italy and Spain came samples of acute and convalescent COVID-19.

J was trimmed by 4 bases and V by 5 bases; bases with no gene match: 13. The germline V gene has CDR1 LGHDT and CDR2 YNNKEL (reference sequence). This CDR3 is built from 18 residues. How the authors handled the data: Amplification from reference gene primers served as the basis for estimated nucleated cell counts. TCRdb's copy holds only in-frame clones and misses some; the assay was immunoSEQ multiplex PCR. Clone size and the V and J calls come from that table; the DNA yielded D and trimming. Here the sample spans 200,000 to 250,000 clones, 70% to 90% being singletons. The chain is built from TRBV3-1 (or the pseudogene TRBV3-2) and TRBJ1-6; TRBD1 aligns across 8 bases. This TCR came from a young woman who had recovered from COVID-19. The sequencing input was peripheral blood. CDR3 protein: CASSYGTGAPSYNSPLHF. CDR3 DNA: TGTGCCAGCAGCTACGGGACAGGAGCTCCCTCTTATAATTCACCCCTCCACTTT.